What follows are 26 T cell receptor beta chains derived from one specimen sequenced in a study of T cells in Graves' hyperthyroidism and ophthalmopathy. TCR beta CDR3 regions were amplified from RNA. RT-PCR in the first round (using the HTBI primer set) targeted the TCR CDR3. TCRdb redid the calling of the multiplex PCR reads with MiXCR, one entry per CDR3 protein. The profile covers 250,000 to 350,000 distinct CDR3 sequences, with 15% to 20% appearing a single time and around 58% taken by the ten largest. Sequenced sample: blood. These receptors were taken from a woman aged 60-75 years with Graves' ophthalmopathy.

Ten or more counts support this clonotype. The genes are TRBV7-2 and TRBJ2-5; TRBD1 matches 12 bases. Germline CDR1 and CDR2: SGHTA and FQGNSA. The CDR3 is 17 amino acids. V was pared by 5 bases and J by 5 bases, with 12 bases of the junction left unmatched. The CDR3, as DNA: TGTGCCAGCAGCCGGACCGGGACAGGGGGCCGCGGCGAGACCCAGTACTTC. Residues: CASSRTGTGGRGETQYF.

This clonotype was picked up many times. This chain connects TRBV4-2 to TRBJ2-7; 14 bases line up with TRBD2. With V trimmed by 2 bases and J by 7 bases, 7 bases remained unmatched. This CDR3 contains 16 residues. Looked up from germline, CDR1 is LGHNA and CDR2 is YNFKEQ. DNA for the CDR3: TGTGCCAGCAGCCAAACCGCGGGACTAGCGGGAGTTGAGCAGTACTTC. Encoded protein: CASSQTAGLAGVEQYF.

CDR3 loop: CASSYLGGSYEQYF. In DNA, the CDR3 is TGTGCCAGCAGCTACTTAGGGGGTTCCTACGAGCAGTACTTC. This chain connects TRBV11-2 to TRBJ2-7, with D tentatively TRBD1 (6 bases). Deletions cut 4 bases from V and 1 base from J, with 11 bases between. This CDR3 is built from 14 residues. Germline CDR1 and CDR2: SGHAT and FQNNGV. The full variable domain, in which reference TRBV11-2 and TRBJ2-7 provide the parts outside the CDR3, is EAGVAQSPRYKIIEKRQSVAFWCNPISGHATLYWYQQILGQGPKLLIQFQNNGVVDDSQLPKDRFSAERLKGVDSTLKIQPAKLEDSAVYLCASSYLGGSYEQYFGPGTRLTVT.

This chain uses TRBV4-1 with TRBJ1-2; the D gene is possibly TRBD1 (6 bases). V was shortened by 0 bases and J by 2 bases, with 25 bases between the two germline ends. The CDR3 spans 20 residues. Germline lookup yields CDR1 MGHRA and CDR2 YSYEKL. As DNA, the CDR3 is TGCGCCAGCAGCCAAGATTCTGGCAGGGGAACACAATTTTTAAACTATGGCTACACCTTC. It specifies CASSQDSGRGTQFLNYGYTF.

In this sample, this clonotype turned up many times. The CDR3 sequence is CASSQGRGDGTDTQYF. In DNA form, the CDR3 reads TGTGCCAGCAGCCAGGGCAGGGGGGATGGCACAGATACGCAGTATTTT. The gene calls are TRBV3-1 and TRBJ2-3; a weak D match, TRBD1 (7 bases). In germline, CDR1 is LGHDT, CDR2 YNNKEL (reference sequence). The V end was cut by 3 bases, the J end by 1 base, with 14 bases between. The CDR3 covers 16 residues.

CDR3 loop: CSARDLVSEGYTF. CDR3 DNA sequence: TGCAGTGCTAGAGATTTAGTCTCTGAAGGCTACACCTTC. The rearrangement uses TRBV20-1 and TRBJ1-2; D unclear. CDR3 length equals 13 residues. V shed 0 bases and J shed 8 bases, with 13 bases lying between them. Germline V CDR1 and CDR2: DFQATT, SNEGSKA (reference sequence).

V usage is TRBV20-1 and J usage is TRBJ1-6; D is uncertain. Trimming took 1 base from V and 5 from J, leaving 6 bases between them. In germline, CDR1 is DFQATT, CDR2 SNEGSKA (reference sequence). This CDR3 has 13 amino acids. CDR3 sequence: CSARVQNNSPLHF. The CDR3 DNA sequence: TGCAGTGCTAGAGTCCAGAATAATTCACCCCTCCACTTT.

V is TRBV11-2 and J is TRBJ2-1; 7 nucleotides align to TRBD2. Germline V lookup: CDR1 SGHAT, CDR2 FQNNGV. This CDR3 is 17 amino acids long. V shed 4 bases, J shed 3 bases, and the junction held 12 bases outside the gene matches. CDR3 in amino acids: CASSSLRAGEHYNEQFF. In DNA, the CDR3 is TGTGCCAGCAGCTCCCTCCGGGCGGGGGAGCACTACAATGAGCAGTTCTTC.

The chain joins TRBV4-3 to TRBJ1-4; D might be TRBD1 (5 bases). Germline V gene sequence: CDR1 LGHNA, CDR2 YSLEER. The CDR3 loop spans 15 amino acids. The V and J ends lost 0 bases and 7 bases respectively, with 12 bases between them. The CDR3 here is CASSQDPGTVEKLFF. The CDR3 DNA sequence: TGCGCCAGCAGCCAAGATCCGGGGACCGTTGAAAAACTGTTTTTT.

This clonotype was recorded at least ten times. The rearrangement links TRBV11-2 to TRBJ2-3, with 11 bases that match TRBD2. This CDR3 has 16 amino acids. V was pared by 2 bases and J by 5 bases, with 6 bases of the junction left unmatched. Germline CDR1 reads SGHAT; CDR2 reads FQNNGV. The CDR3 loop is CASSLSVAGGRDTQYF. The CDR3 region has the DNA TGTGCCAGCAGCTTATCGGTAGCGGGGGGGCGAGATACGCAGTATTTT.

The chain uses TRBV20-1 and TRBJ1-5; 7 nucleotides match TRBD1. Germline loops: CDR1 DFQATT, CDR2 SNEGSKA (reference sequence). Trimming cost V 6 bases and J 4 bases; bases outside gene matches: 18. The CDR3 spans 17 residues. CDR3 in amino acids: CSAPNPGAGQINQPQHF. CDR3 nucleotides: TGCAGTGCACCCAATCCGGGCGCGGGACAGATAAATCAGCCCCAGCATTTT.

A word on this clonotype: It may be a read error: a sequence one base away is much more abundant. The rearrangement joins TRBV19 to TRBJ1-5; no definite D call. Looked up from germline, CDR1 is LNHDA and CDR2 is SQIVND (reference sequence). CDR3 size: 14 residues. The CDR3 DNA follows: TGTGCCAGTAGTCCCCCTTCTAGCAGTCAGCCCCAGCATTTT. It specifies CASSPPSSSQPQHF.

This clonotype occurred a few times. The chain employs TRBV20-1 and TRBJ2-5; TRBD2 aligns across 8 bases. The CDR3 runs 15 residues. J lost 0 bases, V lost 4 bases, and 7 bases had no gene match. Germline CDR1 DFQATT, CDR2 SNEGSKA (reference sequence). CDR3 sequence (DNA): TGCAGTGCTATTTCCGGGAGGGGGTACCAAGAGACCCAGTACTTC. Amino acid sequence: CSAISGRGYQETQYF.

This clonotype was recorded at least ten times. This chain uses TRBV7-8 with TRBJ2-6; D gene uncertain. This CDR3 is built from 16 residues. V was pared by 5 bases and J by 0 bases, with 11 bases between. Per the germline V gene, CDR1 is SGHVS and CDR2 is FQNEAQ. CDR3 loop: CASSGRASSGANVLTF. DNA for the CDR3: TGTGCCAGCAGCGGAAGGGCGAGCTCTGGGGCCAACGTCCTGACTTTC.

This clonotype was counted once. The chain combines TRBV2 with TRBJ1-2; TRBD1 agrees at 7 bases. Per germline, CDR1 SNHLY and CDR2 FYNNEI. The CDR3 loop spans 13 amino acids. V was clipped by 4 bases and J by 6 bases; unmatched bases: 5. The chain's CDR3 is CASSGWDRDGYTF. CDR3 bases: TGTGCCAGCAGTGGGTGGGACAGAGATGGCTACACCTTC.

This chain links TRBV5-5 with TRBJ1-5; D is unclear. The CDR3 runs to 17 residues. V was clipped by 3 bases and J by 7 bases, with 23 bases between them. Germline assignment: CDR1 SGHKS and CDR2 YYEKEE (reference sequence). CDR3 amino acids: CASSSHSDPMRSQPQHF. In DNA form, the CDR3 reads TGTGCCAGCAGCTCTCATTCGGACCCGATGCGAAGCCAGCCCCAGCATTTT.

The chain recombines TRBV28 with TRBJ2-4; no clear D gene. The CDR3 sequence is 14 residues long. Germline CDR1 reads MDHEN; CDR2 reads SYDVKM. V was clipped by 5 bases and J by 1 base, with 9 bases between them. As DNA, the CDR3 is TGTGCCAGCAGTCGGGCATGGGCCAAAAACATTCAGTACTTC. It encodes CASSRAWAKNIQYF.

About this clonotype: This may be a read error: a much more frequent sequence differs by one nucleotide. Written as DNA, the CDR3 is TGTGCCAGCAGTTGGACAGGGGGCGCCGAGACCCAGTACTTC. It is translated as CASSWTGGAETQYF. V is TRBV12-3 or TRBV12-4 and J is TRBJ2-5; 11 bases are shared with TRBD1. This CDR3 is 14 amino acids long. V gave up 4 bases and J gave up 5 bases; unmatched junction bases: 3.

This clonotype was counted many times. This rearrangement joins TRBV20-1 to TRBJ1-4, with 7 bases identical to TRBD1. There are 15 residues in the CDR3. CDR1 is DFQATT, CDR2 SNEGSKA, per germline (reference sequence). With 0 bases clipped from V and 6 bases from J, the junction kept 7 bases outside the gene matches. CDR3 residues: CSARDRTGGHEKLFF. The CDR3 DNA sequence: TGCAGTGCTAGAGATCGGACAGGCGGGCATGAAAAACTGTTTTTT.

Only a few counts were recorded for this clonotype. The chain links TRBV6-1 to TRBJ2-6; tentative D call: TRBD1 (6 bases). This CDR3 spans 21 amino acids. Per germline, CDR1 MNHNS and CDR2 SASEGT. The V end lost 3 bases, the J end lost 1 base, and 25 bases lay between the germline ends. The CDR3 is CASSESKRGDRTRSGANVLTF. The CDR3 DNA reads TGTGCCAGCAGTGAGTCGAAGAGGGGCGACAGGACGAGGTCTGGGGCCAACGTCCTGACTTTC.

This rearrangement joins TRBV28 to TRBJ2-7; TRBD1 matches 7 bases. The germline CDR1 and CDR2 sequences are MDHEN and SYDVKM. The CDR3 totals 15 residues. The V and J ends lost 2 bases and 1 base, in that order; junction bases with no gene match: 5. CDR3 in amino acids: CASSLDRDGSYEQYF. In nucleotides, the CDR3 is TGTGCCAGCAGTTTAGACAGGGACGGATCCTACGAGCAGTACTTC.

Concerning this clonotype itself: This may come from a read error, since a much larger clone is one base off. The gene calls are TRBV15 and TRBJ1-5; D is unclear. This CDR3 contains 13 residues. The V gene's germline CDR1 is LNHNV and CDR2 YYDKDF (reference sequence). The CDR3 DNA follows: TGTGCCACCAGCAGAGATAGCAATCGGCCCCAGCATTTT. Translated, it gives CATSRDSNRPQHF.

V usage is TRBV5-6 and J usage is TRBJ1-6, with D perhaps TRBD1 (6 bases). CDR1 and CDR2 (germline): SGHDT, YYEEEE. The V and J ends lost 5 bases and 10 bases respectively, with 22 bases between them. The CDR3 sequence is 16 residues long. The CDR3 sequence: CASSYGVGLQGSPLHF. The CDR3 coding sequence is TGTGCCAGCAGTTACGGGGTGGGGCTCCAGGGGTCACCCCTCCACTTT.

The gene calls are TRBV5-1 and TRBJ2-7; no clear D gene. Trimming took off 0 bases at V and 6 bases at J, with 10 bases between the two ends. Germline CDR1 SGHRS, CDR2 YFSETQ. The CDR3 totals 13 residues. The CDR3 protein is CASSLGSIGEQYF. The DNA of the CDR3 is TGCGCCAGCAGCTTGGGGTCTATCGGCGAGCAGTACTTC.

V usage is TRBV28 and J usage is TRBJ2-1; 7 nucleotides agree with TRBD2. CDR1 and CDR2 (germline): MDHEN, SYDVKM. V lost 2 bases to trimming and J lost 9 bases; unmatched junction nucleotides: 13. The CDR3 length is 16 residues. The CDR3 sequence: CASSLTITAGGGEQFF. As DNA, the CDR3 is TGTGCCAGCAGTTTAACGATTACGGCGGGCGGGGGTGAGCAGTTCTTC. The full variable domain, completed using reference TRBV28 and TRBJ2-1, is DVKVTQSSRYLVKRTGEKVFLECVQDMDHENMFWYRQDPGLGLRLIYFSYDVKMKEKGDIPEGYSVSREKKERFSLILESASTNQTSMYLCASSLTITAGGGEQFFGPGTRLTVL.

This clonotype was seen repeatedly, ten times or more. The chain links TRBV20-1 to TRBJ1-5; D might be TRBD1 (5 bases). V was pared by 0 bases and J by 7 bases, with 10 bases between. CDR1 and CDR2 (germline): DFQATT, SNEGSKA (reference sequence). The CDR3 totals 13 residues. CDR3 coding DNA: TGCAGTGCTAGAGATGGGGGAGGGCAGCCCCAGCATTTT. It codes for CSARDGGGQPQHF.